This T cell receptor beta chain was recovered during a study of OX40 agonist ivuxolimab in advanced cancers. Across the whole study: Intravenous ivuxolimab was administered to patients every 2 weeks at 0.01 to 10 mg/kg. General study findings and limits: Which antigen the expanded peripheral T cells recognized is unknown.

On this clone: Its antigen is not identified.

Generated by immunoSEQ multiplex PCR, the TCRdb table keeps only in-frame clones and is missing some. The sample records about 73,000 clones, about 92% being singletons. Sequenced here: CD4+ or CD8+ T cells sorted from blood, sampled in a trial of the OX40 agonist ivuxolimab. This sequence originates from an adult with an advanced solid tumor such as melanoma, head and neck, liver or kidney cancer.

This CDR3 reads CASSVVEDTQYF. The CDR3 DNA reads as TGTGCCAGCAGCGTAGTTGAAGATACGCAGTATTTT. This sequence joins TRBV9 and TRBJ2-3; D not resolved. CDR3 size: 12 residues. V dropped 0 bases and J dropped 5 bases, with 4 bases sitting between them. The germline V gene encodes CDR1 SGDLS and CDR2 YYNGEE.